The T cell receptor beta chain described here comes from a study of human thymus T cells. Surgeons resected thymus tissue during corrective heart surgery. Only in-frame clones appear in the TCRdb table, and some are missing; sequencing was by immunoSEQ multiplex PCR. The top ten hold approximately 0.031% of the sample, which has roughly 77,000 clones, 85% to 95% seen once. The V and J ends lost 2 bases and 3 bases respectively, with 10 bases between them. The CDR3 runs 14 residues. Looked up from germline, CDR1 is SGHTA and CDR2 is FQGNSA. The sequencing input was thymus tissue. This TCR was sampled from a girl under three years old with a congenital heart defect but otherwise immunologically healthy. This sequence joins TRBV7-2 and TRBJ1-1, with D hard to call. The CDR3 nucleotides read TGTGCCAGCAGCTTATCCGCCGGGGACACTGAAGCTTTCTTT. Residues: CASSLSAGDTEAFF.